This TCR beta chain was sequenced during a study of control samples from healthy donors and cancer patients. V lost 0 bases and J lost 2, with 4 bases in between. This CDR3 is built from 13 residues. Germline CDR1 and CDR2: MNHNS and SASEGT. Clones were read by immunoSEQ multiplex PCR, and TCRdb kept only the in-frame ones, dropping some. The sample carries under 200,000 clones, approximately 96% recorded once. The rearrangement joins TRBV6-1 to TRBJ1-2; D unclear. The clonotype was recovered from a woman under 40 in good health. Sequencing was carried out using blood. The CDR3 DNA is TGTGCCAGCAGTGAAGCAGAAAACTATGGCTACACCTTC. Protein: CASSEAENYGYTF.